The clone carrying this T cell receptor beta chain was recorded a few times. Its cognate antigen is unknown. The sample comes from a study of blood T cells in healthy people across ages. Whole-study findings and limits: Conclusively comparing naive with antigen-experienced cells was impossible with unsorted PBMCs. Age brought a roughly linear fall in TCR beta diversity measured per million T cells.

V dropped 2 bases and J dropped 6; count of bases not matched to a gene: 8. CDR3 size: 15 residues. CDR1 is DFQATT, CDR2 SNEGSKA, per germline (reference sequence). A second roughly 6 to 12 cycle PCR used barcoded and J-beta primers. TCRdb ran MiXCR on the 5' RACE reads and lists one entry per CDR3 protein. This sample has 550,000 to 750,000 distinct CDR3 sequences, with around a fifth found just once. The material sequenced was blood. The V call is TRBV20-1, the J call TRBJ2-1; TRBD2 aligns across 9 bases. The sequence was obtained from a man in his 70s in good health. CDR3 sequence: CSARLSLAGLNEQFF. CDR3 nucleotides: TGCAGTGCTAGACTTTCACTAGCGGGCCTCAATGAGCAGTTCTTC.